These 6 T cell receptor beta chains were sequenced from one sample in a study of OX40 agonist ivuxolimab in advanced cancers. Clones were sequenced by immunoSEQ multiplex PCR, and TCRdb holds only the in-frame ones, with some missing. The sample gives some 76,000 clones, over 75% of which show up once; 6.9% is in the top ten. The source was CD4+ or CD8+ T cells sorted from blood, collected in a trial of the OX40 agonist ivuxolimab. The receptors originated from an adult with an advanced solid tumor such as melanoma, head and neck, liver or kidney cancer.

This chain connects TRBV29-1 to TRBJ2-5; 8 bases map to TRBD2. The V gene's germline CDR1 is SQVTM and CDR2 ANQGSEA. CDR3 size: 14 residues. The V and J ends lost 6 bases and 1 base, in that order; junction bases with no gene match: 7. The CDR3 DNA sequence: TGCAGCGTCCGTCCGGGGGGGTCCCAAGAGACCCAGTACTTC. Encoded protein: CSVRPGGSQETQYF.

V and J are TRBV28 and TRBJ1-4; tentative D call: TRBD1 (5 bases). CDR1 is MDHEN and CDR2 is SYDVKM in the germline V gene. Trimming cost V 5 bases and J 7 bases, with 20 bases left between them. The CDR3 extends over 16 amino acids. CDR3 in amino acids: CASSLPPRGFGEKLFF. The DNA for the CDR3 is TGTGCCAGCAGTCTGCCTCCCCGGGGGTTTGGTGAAAAACTGTTTTTT.

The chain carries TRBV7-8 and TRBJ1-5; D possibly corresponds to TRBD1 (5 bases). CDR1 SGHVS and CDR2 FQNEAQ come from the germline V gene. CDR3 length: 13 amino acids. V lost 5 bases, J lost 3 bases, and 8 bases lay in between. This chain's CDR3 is CASSMGPNQPQHF. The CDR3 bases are TGTGCCAGCAGCATGGGGCCCAATCAGCCCCAGCATTTT.

CDR3 DNA: TGTGCCAGCAGAGAGAGCACAGGGGTCCACTATGGCTACACCTTC. Translation gives CASRESTGVHYGYTF. The J gene is TRBJ1-2, the V gene TRBV2, with 7 bases matching TRBD1. The CDR3 is 15 residues long. The trim removed 6 bases at V and 3 bases at J, leaving 10 bases unmatched. Germline CDR1 SNHLY, CDR2 FYNNEI.

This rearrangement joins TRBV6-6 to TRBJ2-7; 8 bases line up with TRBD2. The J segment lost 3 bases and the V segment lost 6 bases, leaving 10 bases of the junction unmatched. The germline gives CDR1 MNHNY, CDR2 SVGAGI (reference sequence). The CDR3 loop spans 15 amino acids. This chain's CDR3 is CASRPSGSTFYEQYF. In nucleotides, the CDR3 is TGTGCCAGCAGGCCAAGCGGGAGTACCTTCTACGAGCAGTACTTC.

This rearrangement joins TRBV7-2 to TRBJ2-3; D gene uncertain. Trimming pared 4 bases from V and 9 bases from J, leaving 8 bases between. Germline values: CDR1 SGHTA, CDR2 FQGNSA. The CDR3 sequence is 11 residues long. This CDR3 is CASSSDLTQYF. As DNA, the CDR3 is TGTGCCAGCAGCTCGGACCTCACGCAGTATTTT. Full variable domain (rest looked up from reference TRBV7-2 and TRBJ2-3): GAGVSQSPSNKVTEKGKDVELRCDPISGHTALYWYRQSLGQGLEFLIYFQGNSAPDKSGLPSDRFSAERTGGSVSTLTIQRTQQEDSAVYLCASSSDLTQYFGPGTRLTVL.